The clone carrying this T cell receptor (beta chain) was counted a few times. These donors counted as nominally healthy when sampled, but unrecorded immune exposures were likely. Primers included in the PCR were 60 Vbeta and 13 Jbeta primers. TCRdb keeps only in-frame clones here, not all; method: immunoSEQ multiplex PCR. The table shows some 200,000 clones, with around 85% occurring only once. Trimming took 6 bases from V and 6 from J; bases not matched to a gene: 10. Germline V CDR1 and CDR2: MNHEY, SMNVEV (reference sequence). The CDR3 is 14 residues long. This sample was included in a study of cytomegalovirus exposure and HLA in healthy donors.

The rearrangement joins TRBV27 to TRBJ2-7; 8 bases fit TRBD1. The clonotype comes from a man aged 45-65 years in good health and CMV-seronegative. Sequenced input: PBMCs. The CDR3 coding sequence is TGTGCCAGCAGCCCGGGACAGGCGAAGCGCGAGCAGTACTTC. It specifies CASSPGQAKREQYF.